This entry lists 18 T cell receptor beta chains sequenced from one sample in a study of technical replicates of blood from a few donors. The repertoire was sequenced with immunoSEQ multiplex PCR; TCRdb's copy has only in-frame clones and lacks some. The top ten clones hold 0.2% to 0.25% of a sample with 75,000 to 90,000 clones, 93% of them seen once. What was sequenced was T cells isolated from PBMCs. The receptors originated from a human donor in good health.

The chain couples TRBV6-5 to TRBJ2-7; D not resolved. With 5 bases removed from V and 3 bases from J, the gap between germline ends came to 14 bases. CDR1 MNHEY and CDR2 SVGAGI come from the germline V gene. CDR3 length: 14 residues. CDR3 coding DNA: TGTGCCAGCAGTATTCAGAACAGCCTCTACGAGCAGTACTTC. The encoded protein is CASSIQNSLYEQYF.

The CDR3 region has the DNA TGTGCCAGCAAGGGAAACAGGGGGGACACTGAAGCTTTCTTT. Protein: CASKGNRGDTEAFF. The rearrangement joins TRBV11-2 to TRBJ1-1; 8 bases fit TRBD1. Germline values: CDR1 SGHAT, CDR2 FQNNGV. J lost 3 bases, V lost 7 bases, and 7 bases had no gene match. The CDR3 is 14 residues long. The variable domain in full, completed from reference TRBV11-2 and TRBJ1-1, reads EAGVAQSPRYKIIEKRQSVAFWCNPISGHATLYWYQQILGQGPKLLIQFQNNGVVDDSQLPKDRFSAERLKGVDSTLKIQPAKLEDSAVYLCASKGNRGDTEAFFGQGTRLTVV.

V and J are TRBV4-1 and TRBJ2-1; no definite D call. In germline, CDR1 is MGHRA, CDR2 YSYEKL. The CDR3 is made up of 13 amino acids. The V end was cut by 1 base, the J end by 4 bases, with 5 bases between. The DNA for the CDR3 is TGCGCCAGCAGCCAAGGAGAGTACAATGAGCAGTTCTTC. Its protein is CASSQGEYNEQFF.

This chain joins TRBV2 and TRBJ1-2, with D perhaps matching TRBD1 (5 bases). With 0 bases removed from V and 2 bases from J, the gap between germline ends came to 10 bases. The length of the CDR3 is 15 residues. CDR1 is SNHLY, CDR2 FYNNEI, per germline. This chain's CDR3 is CASSEAPGVNYGYTF. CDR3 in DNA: TGTGCCAGCAGTGAAGCGCCGGGGGTGAACTATGGCTACACCTTC.

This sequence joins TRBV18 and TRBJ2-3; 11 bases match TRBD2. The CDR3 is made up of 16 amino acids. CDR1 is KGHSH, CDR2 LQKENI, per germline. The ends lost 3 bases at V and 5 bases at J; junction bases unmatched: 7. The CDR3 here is CASSPVRLAGRDTQYF. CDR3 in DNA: TGTGCCAGCTCACCCGTACGACTAGCGGGGAGAGATACGCAGTATTTT.

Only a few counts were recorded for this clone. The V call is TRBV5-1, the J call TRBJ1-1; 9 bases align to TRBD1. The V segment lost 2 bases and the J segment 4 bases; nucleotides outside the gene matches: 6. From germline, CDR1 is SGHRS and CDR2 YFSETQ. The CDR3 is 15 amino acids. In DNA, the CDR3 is TGCGCCAGCAGCTTATCCGGGACAGGGCCCACTGAAGCTTTCTTT. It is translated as CASSLSGTGPTEAFF. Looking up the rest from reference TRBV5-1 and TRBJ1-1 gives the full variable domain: KAGVTQTPRYLIKTRGQQVTLSCSPISGHRSVSWYQQTPGQGLQFLFEYFSETQRNKGNFPGRFSGRQFSNSRSEMNVSTLELGDSALYLCASSLSGTGPTEAFFGQGTRLTVV.

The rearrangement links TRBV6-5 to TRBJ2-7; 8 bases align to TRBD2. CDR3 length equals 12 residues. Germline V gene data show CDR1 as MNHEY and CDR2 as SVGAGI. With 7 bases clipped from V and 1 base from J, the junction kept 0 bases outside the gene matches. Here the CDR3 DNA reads TGTGCCAGCACTAGCGGGTCCTACGAGCAGTACTTC. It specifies CASTSGSYEQYF.

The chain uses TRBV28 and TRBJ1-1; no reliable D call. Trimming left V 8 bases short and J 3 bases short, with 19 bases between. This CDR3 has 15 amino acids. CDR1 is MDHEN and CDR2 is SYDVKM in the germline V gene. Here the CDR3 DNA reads TGTGCCAGCTATGGCCCATCGCCTCACGACACTGAAGCTTTCTTT. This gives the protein CASYGPSPHDTEAFF. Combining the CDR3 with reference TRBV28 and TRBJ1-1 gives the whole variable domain DVKVTQSSRYLVKRTGEKVFLECVQDMDHENMFWYRQDPGLGLRLIYFSYDVKMKEKGDIPEGYSVSREKKERFSLILESASTNQTSMYLCASYGPSPHDTEAFFGQGTRLTVV.

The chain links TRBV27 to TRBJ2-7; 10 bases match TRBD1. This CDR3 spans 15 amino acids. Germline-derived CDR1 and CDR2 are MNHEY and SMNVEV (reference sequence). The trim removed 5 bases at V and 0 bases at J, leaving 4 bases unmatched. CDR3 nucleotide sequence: TGTGCCAGCAGTGAGGACAGGGGGGGCTCCTACGAGCAGTACTTC. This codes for CASSEDRGGSYEQYF.

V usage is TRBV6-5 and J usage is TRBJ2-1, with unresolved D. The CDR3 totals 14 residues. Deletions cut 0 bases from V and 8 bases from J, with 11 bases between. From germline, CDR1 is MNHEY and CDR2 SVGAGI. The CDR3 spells CASSYSRVAHEQFF. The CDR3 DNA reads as TGTGCCAGCAGTTACTCGCGAGTTGCCCATGAGCAGTTCTTC.

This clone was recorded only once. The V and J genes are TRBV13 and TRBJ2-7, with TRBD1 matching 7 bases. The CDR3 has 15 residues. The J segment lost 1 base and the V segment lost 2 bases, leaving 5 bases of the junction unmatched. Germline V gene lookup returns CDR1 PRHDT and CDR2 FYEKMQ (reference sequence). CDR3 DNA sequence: TGTGCCAGCAGCTTATTTGACAGGGAGTCCTACGAGCAGTACTTC. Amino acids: CASSLFDRESYEQYF.

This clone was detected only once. The CDR3 DNA reads TGCGCCAGCAGGATTTTAGGGGGCGCAGGAGAGCAGTACTTC. Protein: CASRILGGAGEQYF. This rearrangement joins TRBV5-1 to TRBJ2-7; 7 nucleotides align to TRBD1. Germline CDR1 reads SGHRS; CDR2 reads YFSETQ. The trim removed 5 bases at V and 7 bases at J, leaving 12 bases unmatched. There are 14 residues in the CDR3.

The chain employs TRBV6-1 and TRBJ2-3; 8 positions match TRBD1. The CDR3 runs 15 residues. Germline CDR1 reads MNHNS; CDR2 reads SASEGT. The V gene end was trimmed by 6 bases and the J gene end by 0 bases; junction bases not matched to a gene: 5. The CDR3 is CASRSRDRSTDTQYF. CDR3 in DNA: TGTGCCAGCAGGTCCCGGGACAGGAGCACAGATACGCAGTATTTT.

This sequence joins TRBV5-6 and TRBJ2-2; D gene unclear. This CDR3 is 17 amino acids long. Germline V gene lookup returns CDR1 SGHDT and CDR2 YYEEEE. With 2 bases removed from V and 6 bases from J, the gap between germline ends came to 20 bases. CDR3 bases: TGTGCCAGCAGCTTTAATTTGCTAGAGACCTACCCCGGGGAGCTGTTTTTT. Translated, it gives CASSFNLLETYPGELFF.

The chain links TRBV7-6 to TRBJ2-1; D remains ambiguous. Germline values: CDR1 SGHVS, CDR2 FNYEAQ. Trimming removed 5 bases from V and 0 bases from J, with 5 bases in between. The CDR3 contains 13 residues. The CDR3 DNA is TGTGCCAGCAGCCCCAACTCCTACAATGAGCAGTTCTTC. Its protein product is CASSPNSYNEQFF.

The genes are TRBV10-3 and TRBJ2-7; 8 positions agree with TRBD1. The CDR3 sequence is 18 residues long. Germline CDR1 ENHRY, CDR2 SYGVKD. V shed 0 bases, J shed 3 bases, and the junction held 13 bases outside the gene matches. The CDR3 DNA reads TGTGCCATCAGTGAGTCCATCATAGGGGCAGGGGGCAACTACGAGCAGTACTTC. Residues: CAISESIIGAGGNYEQYF.

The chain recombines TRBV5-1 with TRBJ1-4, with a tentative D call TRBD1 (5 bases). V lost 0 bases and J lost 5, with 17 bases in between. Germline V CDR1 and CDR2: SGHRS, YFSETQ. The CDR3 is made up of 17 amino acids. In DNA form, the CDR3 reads TGCGCCAGCAGCTTGGGACCACCTTCTGGGGCGAATGAAAAACTGTTTTTT. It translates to CASSLGPPSGANEKLFF.

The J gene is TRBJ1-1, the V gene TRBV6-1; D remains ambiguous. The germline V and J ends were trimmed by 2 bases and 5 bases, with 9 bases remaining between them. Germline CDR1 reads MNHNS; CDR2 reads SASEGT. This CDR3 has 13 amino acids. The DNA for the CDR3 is TGTGCCAGCAGTGAATCCCGGAGGACTGAAGCTTTCTTT. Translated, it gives CASSESRRTEAFF.